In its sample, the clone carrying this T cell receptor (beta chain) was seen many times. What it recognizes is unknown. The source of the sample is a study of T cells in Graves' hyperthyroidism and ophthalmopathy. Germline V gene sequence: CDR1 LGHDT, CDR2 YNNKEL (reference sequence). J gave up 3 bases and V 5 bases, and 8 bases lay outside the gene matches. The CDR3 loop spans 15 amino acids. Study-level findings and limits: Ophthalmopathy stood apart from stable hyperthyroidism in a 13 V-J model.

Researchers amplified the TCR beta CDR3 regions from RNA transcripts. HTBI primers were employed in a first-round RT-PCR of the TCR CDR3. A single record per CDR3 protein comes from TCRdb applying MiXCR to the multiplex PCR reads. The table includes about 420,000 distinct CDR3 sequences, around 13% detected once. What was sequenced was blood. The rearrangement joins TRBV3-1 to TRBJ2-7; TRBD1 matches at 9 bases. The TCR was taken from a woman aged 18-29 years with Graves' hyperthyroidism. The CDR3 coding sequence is TGTGCCAGCAGCTCTCCGGGACAGGGTCGCTACGAGCAGTACTTC. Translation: CASSSPGQGRYEQYF.